The 13 T cell receptor beta chains reported below all come from one sample, sequenced in a study of lymphopenia after photon versus proton radiotherapy. Libraries were prepared by immunoSEQ multiplex PCR; TCRdb keeps only in-frame clonotypes and omits some of them. Of roughly 58,000 clones detected, 87% appear once; the ten largest clones hold about 13%. Sequencing was performed on peripheral blood, taken from a patient treated with proton-based radiotherapy. Source of these receptors: a man aged 80 or over with esophageal cancer.

This clone appeared a few times. The V gene is TRBV9, the J gene TRBJ1-3; TRBD1 is a possible D gene (6 bases). Trimming shortened V by 1 base and J by 0 bases, and 11 bases separated the two germline ends. This CDR3 has 16 amino acids. Germline CDR1 and CDR2: SGDLS and YYNGEE. The CDR3 region is CASSVNGGDSGNTIYF. The DNA for the CDR3 is TGTGCCAGCAGCGTAAATGGGGGCGACTCTGGAAACACCATATATTTT.

The chain is built from TRBV10-1 and TRBJ1-4; the D gene is possibly TRBD1 (5 bases). Per the germline V gene, CDR1 is WNHNN and CDR2 is SYGVQD (reference sequence). This CDR3 is built from 11 residues. Trimming stripped 4 bases from V and 17 bases from J, with 14 bases between. In nucleotides, the CDR3 is TGCGCCAGCAGTGGAGGACACGGTAGATTTTTT. Its translation: CASSGGHGRFF.

CDR3 protein: CASSSPGTGAAAFF. The DNA for the CDR3 is TGTGCCAGCAGTTCCCCCGGGACAGGGGCTGCAGCTTTCTTT. This chain connects TRBV7-9 to TRBJ1-1; 10 nucleotides align to TRBD1. This CDR3 is 14 amino acids long. J was trimmed by 10 bases and V by 6 bases; bases with no gene match: 11. Per germline, CDR1 SEHNR and CDR2 FQNEAQ (reference sequence).

This clone has a single count. The V gene is TRBV7-6, the J gene TRBJ2-7; D not certain. The CDR3 sequence is 13 residues long. V shed 1 base and J shed 3 bases, with 7 bases lying between them. From germline, CDR1 is SGHVS and CDR2 FNYEAQ. The CDR3 DNA sequence: TGTGCCAGCAGCTTAGGGTTTAACTACGAGCAGTACTTC. This codes for CASSLGFNYEQYF.

The chain joins TRBV5-4 to TRBJ2-5; 14 positions agree with TRBD2. The J segment lost 2 bases and the V segment lost 0 bases, leaving 3 bases of the junction unmatched. CDR3 length: 17 residues. Germline V CDR1 and CDR2: SGHNT, YYREEE (reference sequence). CDR3 DNA: TGTGCCAGCAGCTTGGGCGGGACTAGCGGGGGACAAGAGACCCAGTACTTC. Protein: CASSLGGTSGGQETQYF.

This clone was seen only once. J is TRBJ2-7 and V is TRBV2, with 9 bases identical to TRBD2. This CDR3 contains 16 residues. V shed 3 bases and J 1 base; nucleotides not matched to a gene: 7. Germline loops: CDR1 SNHLY, CDR2 FYNNEI. CDR3 nucleotides: TGTGCCAGCAGTGATCAAAGGACTAGCGTTTCCTACGAGCAGTACTTC. Protein sequence: CASSDQRTSVSYEQYF.

This chain joins TRBV30 and TRBJ1-1; D possibly corresponds to TRBD1 (6 bases). The CDR3 is 15 residues long. Per germline, CDR1 GTSNPN and CDR2 SVGIG (reference sequence). With 0 bases removed from V and 9 bases from J, the gap between germline ends came to 20 bases. The CDR3 loop reads CAWSVPGAGSVKAFF. CDR3 DNA: TGTGCCTGGAGTGTCCCAGGGGCCGGTTCGGTGAAAGCTTTCTTT.

The chain joins TRBV2 to TRBJ2-7, with 7 bases identical to TRBD1. V gave up 7 bases and J gave up 1 base; unmatched junction bases: 7. This CDR3 spans 14 amino acids. CDR1 and CDR2 (germline): SNHLY, FYNNEI. The CDR3 DNA follows: TGTGCCAGCAAGGGGGCAGGTGGGTCCTACGAGCAGTACTTC. Translation: CASKGAGGSYEQYF.

The chain employs TRBV7-9 and TRBJ2-5; D unclear. The germline V gene encodes CDR1 SEHNR and CDR2 FQNEAQ (reference sequence). This CDR3 spans 11 amino acids. V lost 5 bases and J lost 11, with 12 bases in between. The CDR3 loop reads CASSQAREQYF. The CDR3 coding sequence is TGTGCCAGCAGCCAGGCCCGAGAGCAGTACTTC.

The V call is TRBV5-1, the J call TRBJ2-5; 8 nucleotides line up with TRBD2. The J segment lost 1 base and the V segment lost 0 bases, leaving 5 bases of the junction unmatched. The CDR3 is made up of 16 amino acids. Germline loops: CDR1 SGHRS, CDR2 YFSETQ. The CDR3 DNA follows: TGCGCCAGCAGCTTGGGGGATAGCGGGATCCAAGAGACCCAGTACTTC. This codes for CASSLGDSGIQETQYF.

The chain joins TRBV5-5 to TRBJ2-4; D call uncertain. The length of the CDR3 is 14 residues. CDR1 and CDR2 (germline): SGHKS, YYEKEE (reference sequence). Between the trimmed V and J ends, which lost 0 bases and 7 bases, there was a span of 11 bases. The CDR3 sequence: CASSLEVGLNIQYF. CDR3 DNA sequence: TGTGCCAGCAGCTTGGAGGTAGGGTTGAACATTCAGTACTTC. Combining the CDR3 with reference TRBV5-5 and TRBJ2-4 gives the whole variable domain DAGVTQSPTHLIKTRGQQVTLRCSPISGHKSVSWYQQVLGQGPQFIFQYYEKEERGRGNFPDRFSARQFPNYSSELNVNALLLGDSALYLCASSLEVGLNIQYFGAGTRLSVL.

The rearrangement joins TRBV27 to TRBJ1-1; D gene unclear. CDR1 MNHEY and CDR2 SMNVEV come from the germline V gene (reference sequence). Trimming cost V 2 bases and J 8 bases, with 15 bases left between them. The CDR3 is made up of 14 amino acids. The CDR3 DNA reads as TGTGCCAGCAGTTTACGTCGGACCGCGAAAGAAGCTTTCTTT. Residues: CASSLRRTAKEAFF.

The J gene is TRBJ2-5, the V gene TRBV7-2, with TRBD1 matching 7 bases. The length of the CDR3 is 15 residues. The V gene's germline CDR1 is SGHTA and CDR2 FQGNSA. Trimming took 7 bases from V and 4 from J; bases not matched to a gene: 12. CDR3 DNA: TGTGCCAGCACCGAGGCAGGGGGTAGGGGAGAGACCCAGTACTTC. Its translation is CASTEAGGRGETQYF.